The 9 T cell receptor beta chains in this list originate from one sample, sequenced in a study of blood T cell repertoires in COVID-19. The method was immunoSEQ multiplex PCR; TCRdb's version includes in-frame clones alone and lacks a portion of them. The sample yields 150,000 to 200,000 clones, around 85% seen once. The source material was peripheral blood. The receptors shown here come from a man aged 50-59 years with active or convalescent COVID-19.

The chain is built from TRBV28 and TRBJ1-4; perhaps TRBD1 as D (6 bases). This CDR3 has 16 amino acids. V was shortened by 6 bases and J by 0 bases, with 14 bases between the two germline ends. Per germline, CDR1 MDHEN and CDR2 SYDVKM. This CDR3 reads CASSKWDKATNEKLFF. CDR3 nucleotide sequence: TGTGCCAGCAGCAAATGGGACAAAGCAACTAATGAAAAACTGTTTTTT. Using reference TRBV28 and TRBJ1-4 for the parts outside the CDR3, the full variable domain is DVKVTQSSRYLVKRTGEKVFLECVQDMDHENMFWYRQDPGLGLRLIYFSYDVKMKEKGDIPEGYSVSREKKERFSLILESASTNQTSMYLCASSKWDKATNEKLFFGSGTQLSVL.

CDR3 nucleotides: TGTGCCAGCAGCCGAGGGACTAGCGGGAGCGTAAGGCAGTACTTC. Its protein is CASSRGTSGSVRQYF. The V call is TRBV3-1 (or the pseudogene TRBV3-2), the J call TRBJ2-7, with 14 bases aligning to TRBD2. This CDR3 comprises 15 residues. Trimming took 4 bases from V and 9 from J; bases not matched to a gene: 8. CDR1 is LGHDT and CDR2 is YNNKEL in the germline V gene (reference sequence).

This sequence joins TRBV9 and TRBJ2-5, with TRBD2 matching 9 bases. J lost 0 bases, V lost 4 bases, and 7 bases had no gene match. CDR3 length: 16 amino acids. Germline-derived CDR1 and CDR2 are SGDLS and YYNGEE. The CDR3 sequence: CASSLAAGGYQETQYF. CDR3 nucleotides: TGTGCCAGCAGCCTCGCCGCGGGAGGGTACCAAGAGACCCAGTACTTC.

The chain carries TRBV29-1 and TRBJ1-4; 8 positions match TRBD1. Trimming at V came to 7 bases and at J to 3 bases, leaving 7 bases not matched to a gene. Germline loops: CDR1 SQVTM, CDR2 ANQGSEA. The CDR3 has 14 amino acids. CDR3 sequence: CSAETGVANEKLFF. The CDR3 bases are TGCAGCGCCGAGACAGGGGTCGCTAATGAAAAACTGTTTTTT. Using reference TRBV29-1 and TRBJ1-4 for the parts outside the CDR3, the full variable domain is SAVISQKPSRDICQRGTSLTIQCQVDSQVTMMFWYRQQPGQSLTLIATANQGSEATYESGFVIDKFPISRPNLTFSTLTVSNMSPEDSSIYLCSAETGVANEKLFFGSGTQLSVL.

The chain combines TRBV18 with TRBJ2-7; tentative D call: TRBD2 (6 bases). Germline V gene lookup returns CDR1 KGHSH and CDR2 LQKENI. The CDR3 loop spans 17 amino acids. Trimming took 0 bases from V and 3 from J, leaving 18 bases between them. CDR3 sequence (DNA): TGTGCCAGCTCACCACCGTCACGCTATAGCGGAGACTACGAGCAGTACTTC. Its translation is CASSPPSRYSGDYEQYF.

This clone was seen a handful of times. The chain recombines TRBV2 with TRBJ1-1; D call uncertain. V was shortened by 3 bases and J by 4 bases, with 6 bases between the two germline ends. Germline V gene data show CDR1 as SNHLY and CDR2 as FYNNEI. The CDR3 loop spans 12 amino acids. The CDR3 loop reads CASSEAGTEAFF. The CDR3 region has the DNA TGTGCCAGCAGTGAGGCAGGCACTGAAGCTTTCTTT.

The chain carries TRBV5-5 and TRBJ1-2; 8 bases line up with TRBD1. J gave up 4 bases and V 0 bases, and 8 bases lay outside the gene matches. Germline V gene lookup returns CDR1 SGHKS and CDR2 YYEKEE (reference sequence). The CDR3 contains 16 residues. CDR3 amino acids: CASSLDPAGGSYGYTF. The CDR3 DNA reads as TGTGCCAGCAGCTTGGATCCGGCAGGGGGCAGCTATGGCTACACCTTC.

The rearrangement links TRBV11-3 to TRBJ2-2; 8 bases match TRBD1. Per germline, CDR1 SGHNT and CDR2 YENEEA. The CDR3 is 15 residues long. The V gene end was trimmed by 5 bases and the J gene end by 5 bases; junction bases not matched to a gene: 7. As DNA, the CDR3 is TGTGCCAGCAGCCCCGTAACAGGGGGTACCGGGGAGCTGTTTTTT. Translated: CASSPVTGGTGELFF. The full variable domain, completed using reference TRBV11-3 and TRBJ2-2, is EAGVVQSPRYKIIEKKQPVAFWCNPISGHNTLYWYLQNLGQGPELLIRYENEEAVDDSQLPKDRFSAERLKGVDSTLKIQPAELGDSAVYLCASSPVTGGTGELFFGEGSRLTVL.

The V and J genes are TRBV6-5 and TRBJ2-7; possibly TRBD2 for D (7 bases). V lost 6 bases to trimming and J lost 0 bases, with 15 bases between them. CDR1 is MNHEY and CDR2 is SVGAGI in the germline V gene. The length of the CDR3 is 15 residues. CDR3 coding DNA: TGTGCCAGCAGAGGGGGAGGGGCTGGCTCCTACGAGCAGTACTTC. Translating gives CASRGGGAGSYEQYF.